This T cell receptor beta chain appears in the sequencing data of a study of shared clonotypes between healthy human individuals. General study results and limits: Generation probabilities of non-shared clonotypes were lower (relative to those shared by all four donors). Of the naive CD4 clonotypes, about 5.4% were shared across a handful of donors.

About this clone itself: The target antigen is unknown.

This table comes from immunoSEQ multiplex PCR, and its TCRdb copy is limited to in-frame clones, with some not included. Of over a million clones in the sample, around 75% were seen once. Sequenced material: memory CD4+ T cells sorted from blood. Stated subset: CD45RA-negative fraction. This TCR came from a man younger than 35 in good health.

The DNA of the CDR3 is TGTGCCAGCAGTGACACATGGGGTAATGAAAAACTGTTTTTT. It codes for CASSDTWGNEKLFF. The rearrangement links TRBV27 to TRBJ1-4; no reliable D call. Germline V gene sequence: CDR1 MNHEY, CDR2 SMNVEV (reference sequence). The V end was cut by 5 bases, the J end by 4 bases, with 11 bases between. The CDR3 length is 14 residues.